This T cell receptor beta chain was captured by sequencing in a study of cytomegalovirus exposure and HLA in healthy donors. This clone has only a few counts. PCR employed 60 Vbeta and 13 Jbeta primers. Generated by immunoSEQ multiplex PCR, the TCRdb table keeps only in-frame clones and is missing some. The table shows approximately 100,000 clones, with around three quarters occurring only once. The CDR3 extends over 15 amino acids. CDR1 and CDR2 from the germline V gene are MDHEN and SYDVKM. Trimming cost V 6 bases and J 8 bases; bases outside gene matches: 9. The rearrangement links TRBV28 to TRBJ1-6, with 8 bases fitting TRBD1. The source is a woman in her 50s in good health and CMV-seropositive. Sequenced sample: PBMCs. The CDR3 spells CASSSPQGGDSPLHF. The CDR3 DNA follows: TGTGCCAGCAGCTCCCCACAGGGGGGAGATTCACCCCTCCACTTT.